These 26 T cell receptor beta chains were all obtained from the same sample, sequenced in a study of shared clonotypes between healthy human individuals. Only in-frame clones appear in the TCRdb table, and some are missing; sequencing was by immunoSEQ multiplex PCR. The sample records under 2,500,000 clones, approximately 96% being singletons. Material for sequencing was naive CD4+ T cells sorted from blood. The subset here: CD45RA+ positively selected. These receptors all stem from a man aged 18 to 29 in good health.

The chain employs TRBV15 and TRBJ2-7; 9 bases line up with TRBD1. The CDR3 loop spans 15 amino acids. The trim removed 3 bases at V and 6 bases at J, leaving 9 bases unmatched. Germline V gives CDR1 LNHNV, CDR2 YYDKDF (reference sequence). The CDR3 DNA sequence: TGTGCCACCAGCAGGGCCGGGACAGGGAATCTCGAGCAGTACTTC. The encoded protein is CATSRAGTGNLEQYF.

The J gene is TRBJ2-3, the V gene TRBV2, with TRBD2 matching over 9 bases. With V trimmed by 5 bases and J by 1 base, 1 base remained unmatched. From germline, CDR1 is SNHLY and CDR2 FYNNEI. The CDR3 consists of 14 residues. The CDR3 DNA follows: TGTGCCAGCAGTTGGACTAGCGGCACAGATACGCAGTATTTT. It specifies CASSWTSGTDTQYF.

The chain is built from TRBV10-3 and TRBJ1-5, with D maybe TRBD1 (5 bases). The V end was cut by 4 bases, the J end by 0 bases, with 10 bases between. Per germline, CDR1 ENHRY and CDR2 SYGVKD. The CDR3 totals 15 residues. CDR3 loop: CAISAGHNSNQPQHF. The CDR3 DNA sequence: TGTGCCATCAGTGCAGGGCATAATAGCAATCAGCCCCAGCATTTT.

V is TRBV2 and J is TRBJ1-1, with D hard to call. The CDR3 runs to 12 residues. Trimming pared 3 bases from V and 11 bases from J, leaving 13 bases between. The germline CDR1 and CDR2 sequences are SNHLY and FYNNEI. The CDR3 sequence is CASSDSGRVAFF. The CDR3 DNA follows: TGTGCCAGCAGTGATTCGGGTAGGGTTGCTTTCTTT.

This clone was observed once. This sequence joins TRBV6-1 and TRBJ2-1, with 8 bases identical to TRBD2. The CDR3 consists of 16 residues. Germline values: CDR1 MNHNS, CDR2 SASEGT. V shed 4 bases and J 7 bases; nucleotides not matched to a gene: 12. The CDR3 nucleotides read TGTGCCAGCAGTGCCCAGGGACTAGGGGACAAGAATGAGCAGTTCTTC. Translated: CASSAQGLGDKNEQFF.

The chain recombines TRBV4-3 with TRBJ2-3, with 11 positions matching TRBD2. Germline assignment: CDR1 LGHNA and CDR2 YSLEER. V gave up 0 bases and J gave up 2 bases; unmatched junction bases: 13. The CDR3 contains 20 residues. This CDR3 is CASSQDWDNSGLAVTDTQYF. CDR3 bases: TGCGCCAGCAGCCAAGATTGGGATAACTCGGGACTAGCGGTCACAGATACGCAGTATTTT.

As regards this clone: The same CDR3 arises from other DNA sequences in this sample as well. The chain combines TRBV5-1 with TRBJ1-6, with 9 bases identical to TRBD1. Trimming removed 2 bases from V and 10 bases from J; junction bases left unmatched: 4. The CDR3 sequence is 14 residues long. Germline CDR1 reads SGHRS; CDR2 reads YFSETQ. The CDR3 loop reads CASSLQGADSPLHF. The CDR3 DNA sequence: TGCGCCAGCAGCTTACAGGGGGCAGACTCACCCCTCCACTTT.

The V and J genes are TRBV2 and TRBJ1-6, with 8 bases that match TRBD1. V shed 4 bases, J shed 6 bases, and the junction held 5 bases outside the gene matches. The CDR3 loop spans 15 amino acids. CDR1 and CDR2 from the germline V gene are SNHLY and FYNNEI. CDR3 region: CASSGNRGTNSPLHF. CDR3 nucleotides: TGTGCCAGCAGTGGAAACAGGGGGACTAATTCACCCCTCCACTTT.

The gene calls are TRBV19 and TRBJ2-2; TRBD1 agrees at 7 bases. V shed 7 bases, J shed 1 base, and the junction held 3 bases outside the gene matches. The CDR3 is 14 residues long. CDR1 LNHDA and CDR2 SQIVND come from the germline V gene (reference sequence). The CDR3 nucleotides read TGTGCCAGTACGGGACAGAGGAACACCGGGGAGCTGTTTTTT. It yields the protein CASTGQRNTGELFF.

The rearrangement links TRBV28 to TRBJ1-2, with 7 bases matching TRBD1. Germline-derived CDR1 and CDR2 are MDHEN and SYDVKM. The CDR3 consists of 13 residues. V was clipped by 6 bases and J by 8 bases; unmatched bases: 9. CDR3 loop: CASRTTGADGYTF. The CDR3 DNA reads TGTGCCAGCAGAACCACAGGGGCTGACGGCTACACCTTC.

V gene TRBV7-8 combines with J gene TRBJ2-5; D not resolved. The germline V gene encodes CDR1 SGHVS and CDR2 FQNEAQ. Between the trimmed V and J ends, which lost 3 bases and 10 bases, there was a span of 12 bases. CDR3 length: 12 residues. The DNA for the CDR3 is TGTGCCAGCAGCTTCGGTGGTCTAGACCAGTACTTC. It translates to CASSFGGLDQYF.

This chain connects TRBV28 to TRBJ1-6; no clear D gene. Deletions cut 2 bases from V and 6 bases from J, with 8 bases between. The CDR3 runs 14 residues. Germline loops: CDR1 MDHEN, CDR2 SYDVKM. The CDR3 DNA reads as TGTGCCAGCAGTTTACGGCAAATTAATTCACCCCTCCACTTT. Translating it yields CASSLRQINSPLHF.

This clone was observed once. The rearrangement uses TRBV19 and TRBJ1-4; D might be TRBD1 (5 bases). Trimming pared 2 bases from V and 4 bases from J, leaving 11 bases between. The germline V gene has CDR1 LNHDA and CDR2 SQIVND (reference sequence). The CDR3 consists of 15 residues. CDR3: CASSIKAGDNEKLFF. DNA for the CDR3: TGTGCCAGTAGTATAAAGGCGGGGGATAATGAAAAACTGTTTTTT.

Details on this clone: Additional DNA sequences in this sample encode the identical CDR3. The chain is built from TRBV5-4 and TRBJ1-2; 7 bases are shared with TRBD1. After removal of 0 bases from V and 8 bases from J, the junction contained 1 base not matched to a gene. The germline V gene encodes CDR1 SGHNT and CDR2 YYREEE (reference sequence). This CDR3 region has 12 residues. The CDR3 DNA is TGTGCCAGCAGCTTGGACAGGGGAGGCTACACCTTC. It encodes CASSLDRGGYTF.

The chain combines TRBV27 with TRBJ2-3; possible D gene TRBD2, 6 bases. Deletions cut 0 bases from V and 3 bases from J, with 13 bases between. Germline V gene sequence: CDR1 MNHEY, CDR2 SMNVEV (reference sequence). The CDR3 contains 16 residues. CDR3 amino acids: CASSLSSLASTDTQYF. CDR3 nucleotides: TGTGCCAGCAGTTTATCGAGCCTAGCGTCTACAGATACGCAGTATTTT.

The gene calls are TRBV11-3 and TRBJ2-3; D call uncertain. Germline values: CDR1 SGHNT, CDR2 YENEEA. V shed 1 base and J shed 2 bases, with 10 bases lying between them. The CDR3 sequence is 15 residues long. CDR3 nucleotides: TGTGCCAGCAGCTTAGGGAAAGGGCACACAGATACGCAGTATTTT. Its protein product is CASSLGKGHTDTQYF.

As for this clone: The sample carries other DNA sequences with the same CDR3. The V call is TRBV6-5, the J call TRBJ2-3; D is perhaps TRBD2 (5 bases). Looked up from germline, CDR1 is MNHEY and CDR2 is SVGAGI. V was clipped by 5 bases and J by 0 bases, with 6 bases between them. This CDR3 spans 13 amino acids. The CDR3 bases are TGTGCCAGCAGTCGGGGTAGCACAGATACGCAGTATTTT. Its translation: CASSRGSTDTQYF.

Comment on this clone: This sample includes further DNA sequences coding for the same CDR3. The DNA of the CDR3 is TGTGCCAGCAGTTACAGGGACAGGGGTACTTACGAGCAGTACTTC. Residues: CASSYRDRGTYEQYF. This chain links TRBV6-5 with TRBJ2-7; TRBD1 matches at 10 bases. Germline V CDR1 and CDR2: MNHEY, SVGAGI. The V segment lost 2 bases and the J segment 4 bases; nucleotides outside the gene matches: 5. This CDR3 is 15 amino acids long.

This sequence joins TRBV6-6 and TRBJ1-3, with D uncertain. CDR1 and CDR2 from the germline V gene are MNHNY and SVGAGI (reference sequence). CDR3 length: 13 residues. Deletions cut 8 bases from V and 4 bases from J, with 12 bases between. In nucleotides, the CDR3 is TGTGCCAGCGGTGGTCCAGCCGGAAACACCATATATTTT. Translated: CASGGPAGNTIYF.

This chain joins TRBV5-4 and TRBJ2-7; 9 nucleotides match TRBD2. V lost 4 bases to trimming and J lost 1 base; unmatched junction nucleotides: 3. CDR1 and CDR2 (germline): SGHNT, YYREEE (reference sequence). The CDR3 totals 14 residues. CDR3 DNA sequence: TGTGCCAGCAGCCGTAGCGGGGGTTCCTACGAGCAGTACTTC. This codes for CASSRSGGSYEQYF.

The V and J genes are TRBV4-1 and TRBJ1-1; D may be TRBD1 (5 bases). Germline CDR1 reads MGHRA; CDR2 reads YSYEKL. CDR3 length: 15 amino acids. V lost 4 bases, J lost 3 bases, and 15 bases lay in between. CDR3 in amino acids: CASSPSGAGDTEAFF. CDR3 bases: TGCGCCAGCAGCCCCTCCGGGGCTGGGGACACTGAAGCTTTCTTT.

The rearrangement links TRBV15 to TRBJ2-5; either TRBD1 or TRBD2 may fit D (5 bases each). CDR1 LNHNV and CDR2 YYDKDF come from the germline V gene (reference sequence). The CDR3 length is 16 residues. V shed 5 bases and J shed 7 bases, with 23 bases lying between them. The CDR3 DNA sequence: TGTGCCACCAGCCTCCTGTCGGACCCGGGACGAGGGACCCAGTACTTC. Amino acids: CATSLLSDPGRGTQYF.

In regard to this clone: The sample holds other DNA sequences that translate to the same CDR3. The chain is built from TRBV7-2 and TRBJ2-7; D is unresolved. Germline V gene lookup returns CDR1 SGHTA and CDR2 FQGNSA. This CDR3 is 13 amino acids long. Trimming shortened V by 1 base and J by 2 bases, and 6 bases separated the two germline ends. The CDR3 region is CASSLVGAYEQYF. In nucleotides, the CDR3 is TGTGCCAGCAGCTTAGTGGGTGCCTACGAGCAGTACTTC.

This CDR3 reads CASSVAAGGPGTEAFF. In DNA, the CDR3 is TGTGCCAGCAGCGTAGCGGCAGGTGGGCCGGGGACTGAAGCTTTCTTT. This chain connects TRBV9 to TRBJ1-1, with unresolved D. This CDR3 contains 16 residues. V shed 0 bases and J shed 5 bases, with 17 bases lying between them. Germline CDR1 reads SGDLS; CDR2 reads YYNGEE.

The chain is built from TRBV6-5 and TRBJ2-7, with 8 bases fitting TRBD2. Trimming at V came to 6 bases and at J to 0 bases, leaving 7 bases not matched to a gene. CDR3 size: 15 residues. The germline CDR1 and CDR2 sequences are MNHEY and SVGAGI. The CDR3 coding sequence is TGTGCCAGCAGACGCGCCGGGACTAGCTCCTACGAGCAGTACTTC. It translates to CASRRAGTSSYEQYF.

In its sample, this clone was seen a few times. This chain links TRBV2 with TRBJ1-5; D unclear. V lost 2 bases and J lost 4, with 9 bases in between. The CDR3 consists of 14 residues. Per the germline V gene, CDR1 is SNHLY and CDR2 is FYNNEI. The chain's CDR3 is CASSESLPNQPQHF. The CDR3 bases are TGTGCCAGCAGTGAAAGTCTTCCTAATCAGCCCCAGCATTTT. Together with reference TRBV2 and TRBJ1-5, the CDR3 gives the full variable domain: EPEVTQTPSHQVTQMGQEVILRCVPISNHLYFYWYRQILGQKVEFLVSFYNNEISEKSEIFDDQFSVERPDGSNFTLKIRSTKLEDSAMYFCASSESLPNQPQHFGDGTRLSIL.